Described below is a single T cell receptor beta chain sequence and its context. The data stem from a study of blood T cell repertoires in COVID-19. Study information: Samples of COVID-19 (acute and convalescent) were obtained from the United States, Italy and Spain. The analysed material was cDNA or gDNA that came from T cells, B-cell-depleted T cells, or PBMCs.

Original analysis: Reference gene primers were amplified, and this amplification served to estimate nucleated cell counts. Some clones are missing from TCRdb's copy, which holds only in-frame ones; the method was immunoSEQ multiplex PCR. V, J and clone size derive from that table, while D and trimming were established from the DNA sequence. Of 130,000 to 150,000 clones listed, about 91% are singletons. J gave up 6 bases and V 3 bases, and 10 bases lay outside the gene matches. The CDR3 is made up of 15 amino acids. Germline V gene lookup returns CDR1 SGHTA and CDR2 FQGNSA. The receptor was derived from a woman aged 50 to 60 with acute or convalescent COVID-19. The V call is TRBV7-2, the J call TRBJ2-7; 8 bases map to TRBD1. The specimen sequenced was peripheral blood. DNA of the CDR3: TGTGCCAGCAGCTTCCGCCCCGGGACAGGCCGCGAGCAGTACTTC. Protein product: CASSFRPGTGREQYF.